This note documents a single T cell receptor (beta chain) sequence. The sample is drawn from a study of control samples from healthy donors and cancer patients. Only in-frame clones appear in the TCRdb table, and some are missing; sequencing was by immunoSEQ multiplex PCR. The sample yields roughly 120,000 clones, more than 70% seen once. This CDR3 is built from 16 residues. Germline values: CDR1 SGHRS, CDR2 YFSETQ. V dropped 7 bases and J dropped 0; count of bases not matched to a gene: 9. Sequences were obtained from blood. The sequence was obtained from a man aged 50-59 years in good health. The chain joins TRBV5-1 to TRBJ2-2; 7 bases map to TRBD2. The CDR3 nucleotides read TGCGCCAGCGATCCGGGACTAACATCGAACACCGGGGAGCTGTTTTTT. It codes for CASDPGLTSNTGELFF.